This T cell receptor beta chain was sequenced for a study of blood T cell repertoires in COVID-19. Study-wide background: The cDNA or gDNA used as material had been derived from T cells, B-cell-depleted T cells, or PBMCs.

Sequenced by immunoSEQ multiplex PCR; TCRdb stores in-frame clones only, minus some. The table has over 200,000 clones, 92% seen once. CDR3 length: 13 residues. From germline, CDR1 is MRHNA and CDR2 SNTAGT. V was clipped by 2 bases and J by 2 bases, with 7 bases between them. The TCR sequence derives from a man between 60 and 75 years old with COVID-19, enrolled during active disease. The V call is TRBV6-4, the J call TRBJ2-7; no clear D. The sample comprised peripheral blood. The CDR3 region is CASSDPLPYEQYF. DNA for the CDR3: TGTGCCAGCAGTGACCCGCTACCCTACGAGCAGTACTTC.